A single sample is the source of the 11 T cell receptor beta chains below, sequenced in a study of blood T cells in healthy people across ages. Using a J-beta primer mix together with a sample-barcoded 5' primer, a second PCR was run for roughly 6 to 11 cycles. TCRdb processed the 5' RACE reads anew with MiXCR; each CDR3 protein has one entry. The sample has 700,000 or so distinct CDR3 sequences, about 43% seen once. Material: blood. These receptors all come from a man older than 75 in good health.

The rearrangement links TRBV28 to TRBJ2-7, with 8 bases fitting TRBD2. The CDR3 has 14 amino acids. Germline trimming cut 8 bases from V and 3 bases from J; bases unmatched to any gene: 9. From germline, CDR1 is MDHEN and CDR2 SYDVKM. This CDR3 reads CASAPGLALYEQYF. The DNA of the CDR3 is TGTGCCAGCGCACCCGGACTAGCTCTCTACGAGCAGTACTTC. Full variable domain (rest looked up from reference TRBV28 and TRBJ2-7): DVKVTQSSRYLVKRTGEKVFLECVQDMDHENMFWYRQDPGLGLRLIYFSYDVKMKEKGDIPEGYSVSREKKERFSLILESASTNQTSMYLCASAPGLALYEQYFGPGTRLTVT.

This clonotype was counted between two and nine times. This sequence joins TRBV20-1 and TRBJ2-7; D is unresolved. V was cut by 6 bases and J by 5 bases, with 20 bases left in between. Germline V gives CDR1 DFQATT, CDR2 SNEGSKA (reference sequence). The CDR3 is made up of 14 amino acids. CDR3 nucleotide sequence: TGCAGTGCAATATTACCCCGAACCGCCCACGAGCAGTACTTC. It yields the protein CSAILPRTAHEQYF.

The chain recombines TRBV6-5 with TRBJ1-5, with unresolved D. The V end was cut by 5 bases, the J end by 6 bases, with 14 bases between. The CDR3 covers 14 residues. Germline values: CDR1 MNHEY, CDR2 SVGAGI. The CDR3 is CASSRFGSSQPQHF. The DNA for the CDR3 is TGTGCCAGCAGTCGCTTTGGGTCGAGTCAGCCCCAGCATTTT.

The chain links TRBV6-2 or TRBV6-3 to TRBJ1-5; no reliable D call. V shed 4 bases and J shed 0 bases, with 4 bases lying between them. The CDR3 is 13 residues long. The germline V gene encodes CDR1 MNHEY and CDR2 SVGEGT. The CDR3: CASSWDSNQPQHF. Here the CDR3 DNA reads TGTGCCAGCAGTTGGGATAGCAATCAGCCCCAGCATTTT.

The chain has TRBV6-2 or TRBV6-3 and TRBJ2-3, with D perhaps given as TRBD1 or TRBD2 (5 bases each). The CDR3 extends over 15 amino acids. CDR1 and CDR2 (germline): MNHEY, SVGEGT. V was trimmed by 3 bases and J by 4 bases, leaving 14 bases between them. Written as DNA, the CDR3 is TGTGCCAGCAGTTATGTGGGGGTCCTCGCAGATACGCAGTATTTT. This codes for CASSYVGVLADTQYF.

The chain has TRBV7-2 and TRBJ2-7; perhaps D is TRBD1 or TRBD2 (5 bases each). The CDR3 spans 13 residues. CDR1 is SGHTA and CDR2 is FQGNSA in the germline V gene. Trimming shortened V by 5 bases and J by 6 bases, and 14 bases separated the two germline ends. The CDR3 spells CASSNRDGREQYF. The CDR3 DNA is TGTGCCAGCAGCAACCGGGACGGCCGCGAGCAGTACTTC. Looking up the rest from reference TRBV7-2 and TRBJ2-7 gives the full variable domain: GAGVSQSPSNKVTEKGKDVELRCDPISGHTALYWYRQSLGQGLEFLIYFQGNSAPDKSGLPSDRFSAERTGGSVSTLTIQRTQQEDSAVYLCASSNRDGREQYFGPGTRLTVT.

In regard to this clonotype: A much bigger clone sits one base away, suggesting this may be a read error. V gene TRBV4-1 combines with J gene TRBJ2-5; no clear D gene. TRBJ2-1 explains the end of the DNA better; the J call may be wrong. Germline CDR1 MGHRA, CDR2 YSYEKL. The length of the CDR3 is 17 residues. CDR3 amino acids: CASSQDVLFGPILTQFF. The CDR3 DNA reads as TGCGCCAGCAGCCAAGATGTCTTATTCGGCCCTATTTTGACCCAGTTCTTC.

This chain joins TRBV28 and TRBJ2-7; 9 bases align to TRBD1. Near its end, the DNA agrees better with TRBJ2-5, so the J call may be wrong. The CDR3 is 14 residues long. The germline V gene encodes CDR1 MDHEN and CDR2 SYDVKM. CDR3 in amino acids: CASSAGTGRETQYF. CDR3 nucleotides: TGTGCCAGCAGTGCCGGGACAGGGCGAGAGACCCAGTACTTC.

The rearrangement uses TRBV7-2 and TRBJ2-3, with TRBD2 matching 11 bases. CDR3 length: 16 residues. Looked up from germline, CDR1 is SGHTA and CDR2 is FQGNSA. The J segment lost 4 bases and the V segment lost 5 bases, leaving 8 bases of the junction unmatched. The CDR3 is CASSRAGTSGADTQYF. The DNA for the CDR3 is TGTGCCAGCAGCCGTGCCGGGACTAGCGGTGCAGATACGCAGTATTTT.

This clonotype was detected only once. The chain joins TRBV20-1 to TRBJ2-3; 8 bases line up with TRBD2. The V gene's germline CDR1 is DFQATT and CDR2 SNEGSKA (reference sequence). Unmatched junction bases numbered 13, after V lost 3 bases and J lost 8 bases. The CDR3 spans 15 residues. CDR3 sequence: CSARASGGYSSTQYF. The CDR3 nucleotides read TGCAGTGCTAGGGCCAGCGGGGGATACTCAAGTACGCAGTATTTT.

The rearrangement uses TRBV10-2 and TRBJ1-2; 9 bases are a match to TRBD1. Germline CDR1 reads WSHSY; CDR2 reads SAAADI. The J segment lost 8 bases and the V segment lost 6 bases, leaving 10 bases of the junction unmatched. The length of the CDR3 is 14 residues. In nucleotides, the CDR3 is TGCGCCAGCAGCCAAACAACAGGGGGCGGGGGCTACACCTTC. The encoded protein is CASSQTTGGGGYTF.